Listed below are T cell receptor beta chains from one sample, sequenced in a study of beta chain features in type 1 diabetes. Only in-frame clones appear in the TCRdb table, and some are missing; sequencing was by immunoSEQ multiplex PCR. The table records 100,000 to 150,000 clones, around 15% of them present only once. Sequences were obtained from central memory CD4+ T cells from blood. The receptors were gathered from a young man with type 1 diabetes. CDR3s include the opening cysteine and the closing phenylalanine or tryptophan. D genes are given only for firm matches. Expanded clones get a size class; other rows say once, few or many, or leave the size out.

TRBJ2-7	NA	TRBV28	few	CASSPPPVGSYEQYF	TGTGCCAGCAGTCCCCCTCCGGTGGGCTCCTACGAGCAGTACTTC
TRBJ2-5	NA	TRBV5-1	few	CASSLASRAYEETQYF	TGCGCCAGCAGCTTGGCGTCTCGGGCATACGAAGAGACCCAGTACTTC
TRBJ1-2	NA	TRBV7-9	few	CASSFQFCTELCGYTF	TGTGCCAGCAGCTTTCAGTTCTGTACTGAGCTATGCGGCTACACCTTC
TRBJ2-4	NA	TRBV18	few	CASSPETGQNIQYF	TGTGCCAGCTCACCTGAGACAGGACAAAACATTCAGTACTTC
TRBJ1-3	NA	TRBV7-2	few	CASSLSGNTIYF	TGTGCCAGCAGCTTAAGCGGAAACACCATATATTTT
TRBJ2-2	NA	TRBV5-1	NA	CASIRDAQPSNTGELFF	TGCGCCAGCATCAGGGACGCCCAACCTTCGAACACCGGGGAGCTGTTTTTT
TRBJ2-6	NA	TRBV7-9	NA	CASRSGGPSGANVLTF	TGTGCCAGCAGATCCGGTGGCCCGTCTGGGGCCAACGTCCTGACTTTC
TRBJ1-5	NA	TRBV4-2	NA	CASSQDYRPSSNQPQHF	TGTGCCAGCAGCCAAGATTATAGGCCGAGTAGCAATCAGCCCCAGCATTTT
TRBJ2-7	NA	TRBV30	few	CAWSASYEQYF	TGTGCCTGGAGCGCTTCCTACGAGCAGTACTTC
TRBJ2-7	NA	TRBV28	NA	CASSIIGYEQYF	TGTGCCAGCAGTATAATAGGCTACGAGCAGTACTTC
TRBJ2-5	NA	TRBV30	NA	CAWSTGGQETQYF	TGTGCCTGGAGTACGGGCGGCCAAGAGACCCAGTACTTC
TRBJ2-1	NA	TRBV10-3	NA	CAISDKGYNEQFF	TGTGCCATCAGTGATAAGGGTTACAATGAGCAGTTCTTC
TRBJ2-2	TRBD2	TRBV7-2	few	CASSAQQRGTGELFF	TGTGCCAGCAGCGCCCAACAGCGGGGCACCGGGGAGCTGTTTTTT
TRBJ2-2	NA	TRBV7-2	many	CASGNGQSTGELFF	TGTGCCAGCGGAAATGGACAGTCCACCGGGGAGCTGTTTTTT
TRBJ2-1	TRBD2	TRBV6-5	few	CASSYSLAGPYNEQFF	TGTGCCAGCAGTTACTCGTTAGCGGGTCCCTACAATGAGCAGTTCTTC
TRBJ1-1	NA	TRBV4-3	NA	CASSDQSGTEAFF	TGCGCCAGCAGCGACCAATCGGGAACTGAAGCTTTCTTT
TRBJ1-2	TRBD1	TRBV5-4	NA	CASSDRVNYGYTF	TGTGCCAGCAGCGACAGGGTTAACTATGGCTACACCTTC
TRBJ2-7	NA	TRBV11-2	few	CASSRNRDRYEQYF	TGTGCCAGCAGCCGGAACAGGGATCGCTACGAGCAGTACTTC
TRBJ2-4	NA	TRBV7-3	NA	CASSIKGGNIQYF	TGTGCCAGCAGCATTAAGGGGGGAAACATTCAGTACTTC
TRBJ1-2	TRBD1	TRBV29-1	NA	CSVPGQGRYGYTF	TGCAGCGTTCCGGGACAGGGACGCTATGGCTACACCTTC
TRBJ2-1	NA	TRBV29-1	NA	CSPTGPGTPRLFF	TGCAGTCCCACAGGGCCTGGGACCCCTCGGCTGTTCTTC
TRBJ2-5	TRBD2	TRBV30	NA	CAWNSPGLAGDWRQETQYF	TGTGCCTGGAACTCCCCGGGGCTAGCGGGGGATTGGCGGCAAGAGACCCAGTACTTC
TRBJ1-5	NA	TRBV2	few	CASSVAGSNQPQHF	TGTGCCAGCAGTGTCGCAGGGTCGAATCAGCCCCAGCATTTT
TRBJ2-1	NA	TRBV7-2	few	CASSLASRLNEQFF	TGTGCCAGCAGCTTAGCAAGCAGGCTTAATGAGCAGTTCTTC
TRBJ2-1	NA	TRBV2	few	CASSPLGTNNEQFF	TGTGCCAGCAGTCCCCTGGGGACAAACAATGAGCAGTTCTTC
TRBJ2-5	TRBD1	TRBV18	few	CASSPTRQGRETQYF	TGTGCCAGCTCACCAACCAGACAGGGGAGAGAGACCCAGTACTTC
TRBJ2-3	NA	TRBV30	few	CACEKLGADTQYF	TGTGCCTGTGAAAAGCTGGGGGCAGATACGCAGTATTTT
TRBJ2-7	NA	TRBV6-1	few	CASSEALSATAYEQYF	TGTGCCAGCAGTGAAGCGTTGTCAGCCACCGCCTACGAGCAGTACTTC
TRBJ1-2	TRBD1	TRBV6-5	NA	CASSQGQGAYGYTF	TGTGCCAGCAGCCAAGGTCAGGGGGCTTATGGCTACACCTTC
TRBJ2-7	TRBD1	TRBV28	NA	CASTYLPGQGDEQYF	TGTGCCAGCACCTATCTACCGGGACAGGGGGACGAGCAGTACTTC
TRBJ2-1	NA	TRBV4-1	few	CASSQDYAGEQFF	TGCGCCAGCAGCCAAGATTATGCTGGTGAGCAGTTCTTC
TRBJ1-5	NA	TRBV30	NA	CAWSATRQLTSNQPQHF	TGTGCCTGGAGTGCCACCCGACAGTTGACTAGCAATCAGCCCCAGCATTTT
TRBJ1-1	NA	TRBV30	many	CAWSVLLGEAFF	TGTGCCTGGAGTGTACTTCTAGGTGAAGCTTTCTTT
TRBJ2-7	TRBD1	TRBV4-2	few	CASSQGQGNYEQYF	TGTGCCAGCAGCCAGGGACAGGGAAACTACGAGCAGTACTTC
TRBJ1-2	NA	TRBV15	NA	CATSESLSANYGYTF	TGTGCCACCAGCGAATCTCTCTCGGCTAACTATGGCTACACCTTC
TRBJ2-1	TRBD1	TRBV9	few	CASSAQGVGNEQFF	TGTGCCAGCAGCGCGCAGGGGGTCGGGAATGAGCAGTTCTTC
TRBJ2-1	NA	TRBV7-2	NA	CASSLVGRTQEQFF	TGTGCCAGCAGCTTAGTAGGCCGAACCCAGGAGCAGTTCTTC
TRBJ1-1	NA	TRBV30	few	CAWSPGVGGTEAFF	TGTGCCTGGAGTCCCGGAGTTGGGGGTACTGAAGCTTTCTTT
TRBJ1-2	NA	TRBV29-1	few	CSVPSGFYGYTF	TGCAGCGTCCCGTCGGGCTTCTATGGCTACACCTTC
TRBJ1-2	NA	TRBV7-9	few	CASSLVPNNYGYTF	TGTGCCAGCAGCTTGGTCCCGAATAACTATGGCTACACCTTC
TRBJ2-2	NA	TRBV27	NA	CASSLRDGITAGELFF	TGTGCCAGCAGTTTAAGAGACGGGATAACAGCCGGGGAGCTGTTTTTT
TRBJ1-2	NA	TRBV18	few	CASSPLPTGDGYTF	TGTGCCAGCTCACCACTGCCGACGGGCGATGGCTACACCTTC
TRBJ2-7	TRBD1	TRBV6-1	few	CASRTGTPIPEQYF	TGTGCCAGCAGGACAGGGACCCCCATCCCCGAGCAGTACTTC
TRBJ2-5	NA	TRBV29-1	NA	CSVESGWVQETQYF	TGCAGCGTTGAATCAGGGTGGGTCCAAGAGACCCAGTACTTC
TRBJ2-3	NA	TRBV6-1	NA	CASNRDHSTDTQYF	TGTGCCAGCAACCGGGACCACAGCACAGATACGCAGTATTTT
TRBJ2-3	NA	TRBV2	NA	CASRWEHTDTQYF	TGTGCCAGCAGGTGGGAGCACACAGATACGCAGTATTTT
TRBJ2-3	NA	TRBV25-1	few	CASSEPLGGAYTDTQYF	TGTGCCAGCAGTGAACCCTTAGGCGGGGCCTACACAGATACGCAGTATTTT
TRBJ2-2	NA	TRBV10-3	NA	CAISDPFTGELFF	TGTGCCATCAGTGACCCGTTCACCGGGGAGCTGTTTTTT
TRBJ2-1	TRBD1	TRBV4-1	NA	CASSQLGQGRYEQFF	TGCGCCAGCAGCCAATTGGGACAGGGAAGGTATGAGCAGTTCTTC
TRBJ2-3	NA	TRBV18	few	CASSTYTDTQYF	TGTGCCAGCTCAACATACACAGATACGCAGTATTTT
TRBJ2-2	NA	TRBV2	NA	CASRVAENTGELFF	TGTGCCAGCCGGGTAGCGGAGAACACCGGGGAGCTGTTTTTT
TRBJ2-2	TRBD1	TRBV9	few	CASSVRSGGPTGELFF	TGTGCCAGCAGCGTTAGATCAGGGGGCCCCACCGGGGAGCTGTTTTTT
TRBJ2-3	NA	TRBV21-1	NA	CASSTPSVIPDTQYF	TGTGCCAGCAGCACCCCCAGTGTCATCCCAGATACGCAGTATTTT
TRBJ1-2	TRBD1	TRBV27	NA	CASSSDRHYGYTF	TGTGCCAGCAGCTCGGACAGGCACTATGGCTACACCTTC
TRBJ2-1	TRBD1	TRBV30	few	CAWSDPGTGLYNEQFF	TGTGCCTGGAGTGACCCTGGGACAGGGCTTTACAATGAGCAGTTCTTC
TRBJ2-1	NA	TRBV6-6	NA	CASIEGGDNEQFF	TGTGCCAGCATAGAGGGCGGGGACAATGAGCAGTTCTTC
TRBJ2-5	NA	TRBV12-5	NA	CASGLREGTQYF	TGTGCTAGTGGCCTCAGGGAAGGGACCCAGTACTTC
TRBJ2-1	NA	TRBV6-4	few	CASSDYGSHYNEQFF	TGTGCCAGCAGTGACTATGGCTCTCACTACAATGAGCAGTTCTTC
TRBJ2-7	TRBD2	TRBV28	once	CASSPPGTSSYEQYF	TGTGCCAGCAGCCCCCCCGGGACTAGCTCCTACGAGCAGTACTTC